Below, 14 T cell receptor beta chains from the same sample are listed, as sequenced in a study of CD8+ T cells in alopecia areata (dated by TCRdb to 2016 to 2019). The library was produced with the immunoSEQ multiplex PCR assay. For TCR sequencing, RNA was extracted from every sample and reverse transcribed into cDNA to serve as template. TCRdb took this table from immuneACCESS and kept in-frame rearrangements with V and J called. Such tables lack part of the clones; where checked against another copy, unresolved V genes explain under half of the gap, and the rest is unexplained. Across this sample there are 150,000 to 250,000 clones, with about three fifths seen only once. The biggest ten clones account for about 3.5% of the sample. Interpreted using the paper, the time point label stands for: about 4 weeks on oral tofacitinib. What the treatment or condition label conveys for this sample: oral pan-JAK inhibitor, 5-10 mg twice daily.

The sequencing here drew on CD4+ T cells sorted from blood, taken at week 4, from a patient treated with tofacitinib. Receptors originate from a human donor with alopecia areata.

This clone appeared a few times. The genes are TRBV19 and TRBJ1-4; D is perhaps TRBD1 (6 bases). The length of the CDR3 is 15 residues. V lost 6 bases and J 0 bases, leaving 11 bases between the germline ends. Germline CDR1 LNHDA, CDR2 SQIVND (reference sequence). The chain's CDR3 is CASRQQGTTNEKLFF. Written as DNA, the CDR3 is TGTGCCAGTAGACAGCAGGGGACAACTAATGAAAAACTGTTTTTT.

The chain combines TRBV30 with TRBJ2-2; TRBD1 might be the D (5 bases). Germline V lookup: CDR1 GTSNPN, CDR2 SVGIG (reference sequence). The CDR3 totals 14 residues. V was clipped by 2 bases and J by 6 bases, with 13 bases between them. CDR3 protein: CAWSFTGIPGELFF. The CDR3 DNA follows: TGTGCCTGGAGTTTCACAGGAATTCCCGGGGAGCTGTTTTTT. Supplemented by reference TRBV30 and TRBJ2-2, the full variable domain reads SQTIHQWPATLVQPVGSPLSLECTVEGTSNPNLYWYRQAAGRGLQLLFYSVGIGQISSEVPQNLSASRPQDRQFILSSKKLLLSDSGFYLCAWSFTGIPGELFFGEGSRLTVL.

This clone has a handful of counts. The V call is TRBV7-9, the J call TRBJ1-1; a weak D match, TRBD1 (5 bases). The CDR3 has 13 amino acids. CDR1 and CDR2 (germline): SEHNR, FQNEAQ (reference sequence). The germline V and J ends were trimmed by 11 bases and 4 bases, with 17 bases remaining between them. The CDR3 loop is CAVRDLITTEAFF. The DNA of the CDR3 is TGTGCCGTCCGGGACCTGATCACCACTGAAGCTTTCTTT.

CDR3 in amino acids: CASSLVGIGELFF. For the CDR3, the DNA is TGTGCCAGCAGCTTGGTCGGGATCGGGGAGCTGTTTTTT. This chain connects TRBV5-4 to TRBJ2-2, with D possibly matching TRBD2 (5 bases). Germline CDR1 and CDR2: SGHNT and YYREEE (reference sequence). Trimming stripped 0 bases from V and 7 bases from J, with 7 bases between. This CDR3 contains 13 residues.

The J gene is TRBJ2-7, the V gene TRBV30; 9 bases are shared with TRBD1. CDR1 is GTSNPN and CDR2 is SVGIG in the germline V gene (reference sequence). Trimming at V came to 3 bases and at J to 5 bases, leaving 11 bases not matched to a gene. The CDR3 sequence is 15 residues long. CDR3 loop: CAWRGAGTGSHEQYF. DNA for the CDR3: TGTGCCTGGAGGGGTGCCGGGACAGGGTCCCACGAGCAGTACTTC.

This chain links TRBV2 with TRBJ1-2; D uncertain. CDR3 length: 13 residues. With 6 bases removed from V and 5 bases from J, the gap between germline ends came to 13 bases. In germline, CDR1 is SNHLY, CDR2 FYNNEI. The CDR3 loop is CASSVTGIYGYTF. The CDR3 coding sequence is TGTGCCAGCAGCGTCACGGGGATTTATGGCTACACCTTC.

The chain carries TRBV28 and TRBJ2-3; TRBD1 matches 7 bases. Germline values: CDR1 MDHEN, CDR2 SYDVKM. The CDR3 runs to 16 residues. J gave up 1 base and V 5 bases, and 9 bases lay outside the gene matches. CDR3 region: CASSPRDSKGTDTQYF. CDR3 DNA sequence: TGTGCCAGCAGTCCCCGGGACAGCAAGGGCACAGATACGCAGTATTTT.

The genes are TRBV9 and TRBJ2-3; perhaps TRBD1 as D (5 bases). The germline V gene encodes CDR1 SGDLS and CDR2 YYNGEE. Trimming took off 0 bases at V and 4 bases at J, with 12 bases between the two ends. CDR3 length: 15 residues. The CDR3 region is CASSVEGLAADTQYF. CDR3 DNA sequence: TGTGCCAGCAGCGTAGAGGGGTTGGCGGCAGATACGCAGTATTTT. Complete variable domain (other parts from reference TRBV9 and TRBJ2-3): DSGVTQTPKHLITATGQRVTLRCSPRSGDLSVYWYQQSLDQGLQFLIQYYNGEERAKGNILERFSAQQFPDLHSELNLSSLELGDSALYFCASSVEGLAADTQYFGPGTRLTVL.

This clone was seen more than once but under ten times. For the CDR3, the DNA is TGTGCCAGCACCCCCTTGAGGGGACAGGGGTACGAGCAGTACTTC. Translating gives CASTPLRGQGYEQYF. The chain carries TRBV28 and TRBJ2-7; 10 positions agree with TRBD1. Germline CDR1 reads MDHEN; CDR2 reads SYDVKM. V trimming: 7 bases; J trimming: 4 bases; junction bases outside the gene matches: 10. The CDR3 contains 15 residues. Supplemented by reference TRBV28 and TRBJ2-7, the full variable domain reads DVKVTQSSRYLVKRTGEKVFLECVQDMDHENMFWYRQDPGLGLRLIYFSYDVKMKEKGDIPEGYSVSREKKERFSLILESASTNQTSMYLCASTPLRGQGYEQYFGPGTRLTVT.

The J gene is TRBJ2-5, the V gene TRBV15, with 9 nucleotides matching TRBD1. The CDR3 runs 15 residues. The trim removed 1 base at V and 4 bases at J, leaving 4 bases unmatched. The germline V gene has CDR1 LNHNV and CDR2 YYDKDF (reference sequence). The CDR3 spells CATSRAPDRGETQYF. The CDR3 DNA reads as TGTGCCACCAGCAGAGCCCCGGACAGGGGAGAGACCCAGTACTTC.

The chain joins TRBV30 to TRBJ1-2, with TRBD1 as a possible D gene (6 bases). The germline CDR1 and CDR2 sequences are GTSNPN and SVGIG (reference sequence). Trimming left V 0 bases short and J 4 bases short, with 12 bases between. The CDR3 is 14 amino acids. The CDR3 is CAWSVNGQSYGYTF. The DNA for the CDR3 is TGTGCCTGGAGTGTAAACGGACAGAGCTATGGCTACACCTTC.

The chain combines TRBV29-1 with TRBJ1-6; D not resolved. The CDR3 runs 13 residues. The germline V gene has CDR1 SQVTM and CDR2 ANQGSEA. V shed 4 bases and J shed 3 bases, with 7 bases lying between them. The CDR3 loop is CSVGQDYNSPLHF. In DNA, the CDR3 is TGCAGCGTTGGCCAGGACTATAATTCACCCCTCCACTTT.

CDR3 in DNA: TGCGCCAGCAGCTTGGAAGGGGGAGACACTGAAGCTTTCTTT. This gives the protein CASSLEGGDTEAFF. V and J are TRBV5-1 and TRBJ1-1; D perhaps matches TRBD1 (6 bases). CDR1 and CDR2 from the germline V gene are SGHRS and YFSETQ. The V and J ends lost 0 bases and 3 bases respectively, with 9 bases between them. CDR3 length equals 14 residues.

The chain recombines TRBV7-9 with TRBJ2-7; D is unclear. Per germline, CDR1 SEHNR and CDR2 FQNEAQ (reference sequence). V was pared by 1 base and J by 0 bases, with 16 bases between. This CDR3 spans 17 amino acids. CDR3 amino acids: CASSLGGTGPSSYEQYF. DNA of the CDR3: TGTGCCAGCAGCTTAGGTGGTACTGGGCCCAGCTCCTACGAGCAGTACTTC.